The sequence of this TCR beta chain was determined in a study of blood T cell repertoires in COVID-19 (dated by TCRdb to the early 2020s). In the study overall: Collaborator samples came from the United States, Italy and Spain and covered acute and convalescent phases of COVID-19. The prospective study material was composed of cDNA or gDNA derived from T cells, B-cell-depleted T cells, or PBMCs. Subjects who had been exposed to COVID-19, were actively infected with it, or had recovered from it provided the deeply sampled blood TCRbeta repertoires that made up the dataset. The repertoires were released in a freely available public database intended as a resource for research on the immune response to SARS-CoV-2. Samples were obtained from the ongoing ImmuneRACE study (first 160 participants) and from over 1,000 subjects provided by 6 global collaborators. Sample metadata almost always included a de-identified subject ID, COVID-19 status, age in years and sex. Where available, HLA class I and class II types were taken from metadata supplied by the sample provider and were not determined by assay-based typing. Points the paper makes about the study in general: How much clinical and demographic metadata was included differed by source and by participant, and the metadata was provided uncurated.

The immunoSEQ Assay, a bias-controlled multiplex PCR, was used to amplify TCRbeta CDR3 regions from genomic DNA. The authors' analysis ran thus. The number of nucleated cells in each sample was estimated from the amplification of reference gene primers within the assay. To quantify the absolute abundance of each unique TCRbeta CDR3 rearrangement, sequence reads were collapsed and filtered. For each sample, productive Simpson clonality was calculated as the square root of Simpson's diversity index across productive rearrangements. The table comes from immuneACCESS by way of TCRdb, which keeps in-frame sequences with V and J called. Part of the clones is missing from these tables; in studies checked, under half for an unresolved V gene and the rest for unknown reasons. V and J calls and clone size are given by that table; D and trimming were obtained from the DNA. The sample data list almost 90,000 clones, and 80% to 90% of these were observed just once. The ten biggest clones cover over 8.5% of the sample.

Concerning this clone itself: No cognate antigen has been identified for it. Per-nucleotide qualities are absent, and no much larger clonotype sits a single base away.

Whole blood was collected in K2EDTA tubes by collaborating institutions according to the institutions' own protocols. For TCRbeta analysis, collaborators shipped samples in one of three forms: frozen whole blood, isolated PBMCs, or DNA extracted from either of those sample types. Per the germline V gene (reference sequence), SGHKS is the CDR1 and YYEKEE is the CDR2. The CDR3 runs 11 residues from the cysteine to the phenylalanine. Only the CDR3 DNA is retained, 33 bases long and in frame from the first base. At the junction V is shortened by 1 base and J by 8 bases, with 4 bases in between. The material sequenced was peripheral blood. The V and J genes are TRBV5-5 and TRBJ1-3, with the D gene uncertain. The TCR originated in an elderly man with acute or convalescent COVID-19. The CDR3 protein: CASSLSDTIYF. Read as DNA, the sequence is TGTGCCAGCAGCTTGTCGGACACCATATATTTT. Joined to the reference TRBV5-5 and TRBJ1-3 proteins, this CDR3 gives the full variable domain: DAGVTQSPTHLIKTRGQQVTLRCSPISGHKSVSWYQQVLGQGPQFIFQYYEKEERGRGNFPDRFSARQFPNYSSELNVNALLLGDSALYLCASSLSDTIYFGEGSWLTVV.